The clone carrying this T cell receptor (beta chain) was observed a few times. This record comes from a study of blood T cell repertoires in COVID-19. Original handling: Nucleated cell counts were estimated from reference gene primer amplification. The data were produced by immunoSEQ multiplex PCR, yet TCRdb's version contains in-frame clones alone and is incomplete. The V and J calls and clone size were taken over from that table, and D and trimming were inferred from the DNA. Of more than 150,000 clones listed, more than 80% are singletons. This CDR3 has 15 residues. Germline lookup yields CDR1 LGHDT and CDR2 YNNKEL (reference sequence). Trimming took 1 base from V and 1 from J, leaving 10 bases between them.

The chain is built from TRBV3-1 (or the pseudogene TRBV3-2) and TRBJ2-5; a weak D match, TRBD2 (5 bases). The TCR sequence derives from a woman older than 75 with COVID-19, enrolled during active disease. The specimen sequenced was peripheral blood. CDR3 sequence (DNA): TGTGCCAGCAGCCAAGGGGAGAGACGCCAAGAGACCCAGTACTTC. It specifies CASSQGERRQETQYF.